These 22 T cell receptor beta chains were all obtained from the same sample, sequenced in a study of blood T cell repertoires in COVID-19. Data came from immunoSEQ multiplex PCR; TCRdb stores just in-frame clones and leaves some out. This table has under 200,000 clones, roughly 80% appearing once. The sequenced sample consisted of PBMCs or T cells enriched from blood (not recorded which). These receptors were taken from a woman in her sixties who had recovered from COVID-19.

This clone has just one count. This sequence joins TRBV10-1 and TRBJ1-4; D is undetermined. Germline values: CDR1 WNHNN, CDR2 SYGVQD (reference sequence). Between the trimmed V and J ends, which lost 3 bases and 0 bases, there was a span of 5 bases. The CDR3 runs to 14 residues. CDR3 in DNA: TGCGCCAGCAGTGACGGGACAACTAATGAAAAACTGTTTTTT. The encoded protein is CASSDGTTNEKLFF.

This clone was observed a few times. The rearrangement joins TRBV2 to TRBJ2-5; 9 nucleotides line up with TRBD1. This CDR3 is built from 15 residues. V shed 5 bases and J 7 bases; nucleotides not matched to a gene: 11. Germline CDR1 and CDR2: SNHLY and FYNNEI. The CDR3, as DNA: TGTGCCAGCAGTTCACAGGGGGCTTTGGGGGTGACCCAGTACTTC. Encoded protein: CASSSQGALGVTQYF.

V usage is TRBV18 and J usage is TRBJ2-5, with 9 bases that match TRBD1. The CDR3 extends over 14 amino acids. The ends lost 6 bases at V and 4 bases at J; junction bases unmatched: 6. Germline V gene lookup returns CDR1 KGHSH and CDR2 LQKENI. CDR3 region: CASSGQGSRETQYF. CDR3 in DNA: TGTGCCAGCTCGGGACAGGGAAGTCGAGAGACCCAGTACTTC.

The genes are TRBV5-8 and TRBJ1-6, with D possibly being TRBD1 (6 bases). V lost 4 bases to trimming and J lost 10 bases, with 18 bases between them. The CDR3 is made up of 15 amino acids. Germline V gene lookup returns CDR1 SGHTS and CDR2 YDEGEE. CDR3 DNA: TGTGCCAGCAGCCGCCAAACAGGGCACTCGTCACCCCTCCACTTT. Translation gives CASSRQTGHSSPLHF.

This chain uses TRBV6-5 with TRBJ1-2; D may be TRBD1 (6 bases). From germline, CDR1 is MNHEY and CDR2 SVGAGI. Trimming shortened V by 7 bases and J by 6 bases, and 21 bases separated the two germline ends. This CDR3 contains 15 residues. The CDR3 protein is CASKFGRGALDGYTF. The DNA of the CDR3 is TGTGCCAGCAAGTTCGGCCGGGGGGCCCTCGATGGCTACACCTTC.

V is TRBV12-3 or TRBV12-4 and J is TRBJ1-2; D gene unclear. The CDR3 totals 12 residues. V lost 2 bases to trimming and J lost 7 bases, with 8 bases between them. CDR3 DNA sequence: TGTGCCAGCAGTTTAACAGTCTCTGGCTACACCTTC. Protein sequence: CASSLTVSGYTF.

This clone has a single count. The V call is TRBV6-5, the J call TRBJ1-1; 8 bases line up with TRBD1. The CDR3 has 15 residues. The germline V gene encodes CDR1 MNHEY and CDR2 SVGAGI. The ends lost 5 bases at V and 3 bases at J; junction bases unmatched: 8. This CDR3 reads CASSLRQGSDTEAFF. The CDR3 region has the DNA TGTGCCAGCAGTCTCCGACAGGGGAGTGACACTGAAGCTTTCTTT.

The genes are TRBV29-1 and TRBJ1-2, with a weak D call TRBD1 (6 bases). The V gene's germline CDR1 is SQVTM and CDR2 ANQGSEA. Trimming stripped 1 base from V and 5 bases from J, with 14 bases between. This CDR3 comprises 14 residues. The CDR3 DNA sequence: TGCAGCGTTGAAGTTGCTCGGGGGGCTTATGGCTACACCTTC. It specifies CSVEVARGAYGYTF.

The sample holds a few counts of this clone. V is TRBV27 and J is TRBJ1-4; tentative D call: TRBD1 (6 bases). The CDR3 totals 14 residues. From germline, CDR1 is MNHEY and CDR2 SMNVEV (reference sequence). Deletions cut 5 bases from V and 7 bases from J, with 14 bases between. For the CDR3, the DNA is TGTGCCAGCAGTCCACAGGGTCCCAGTGAAAAACTGTTTTTT. It encodes CASSPQGPSEKLFF. Using reference TRBV27 and TRBJ1-4 for the parts outside the CDR3, the full variable domain is EAQVTQNPRYLITVTGKKLTVTCSQNMNHEYMSWYRQDPGLGLRQIYYSMNVEVTDKGDVPEGYKVSRKEKRNFPLILESPSPNQTSLYFCASSPQGPSEKLFFGSGTQLSVL.

The gene calls are TRBV10-3 and TRBJ2-3, with D possibly TRBD2 on 5 matching bases. The germline V gene encodes CDR1 ENHRY and CDR2 SYGVKD. CDR3 size: 14 residues. V dropped 5 bases and J dropped 2 bases, with 11 bases sitting between them. The CDR3 bases are TGTGCCATCAGTCTAGCCCTATACACAGATACGCAGTATTTT. Translation: CAISLALYTDTQYF.

This clone was counted once. V usage is TRBV4-1 and J usage is TRBJ1-6; D uncertain. Germline loops: CDR1 MGHRA, CDR2 YSYEKL. This CDR3 has 16 amino acids. Trimming shortened V by 1 base and J by 8 bases, and 15 bases separated the two germline ends. The CDR3 sequence: CASSQALGGLHSPLHF. The CDR3 DNA reads as TGCGCCAGCAGCCAAGCGCTGGGAGGCTTGCATTCACCCCTCCACTTT.

The V and J genes are TRBV9 and TRBJ2-7, with 9 nucleotides matching TRBD1. The ends lost 0 bases at V and 3 bases at J; junction bases unmatched: 4. The CDR3 is 15 residues long. Germline values: CDR1 SGDLS, CDR2 YYNGEE. CDR3 sequence reads: CASSVAGQGLYEQYF. The CDR3 bases are TGTGCCAGCAGCGTAGCTGGACAGGGGCTCTACGAGCAGTACTTC.

This chain uses TRBV13 with TRBJ2-7; possible D gene TRBD2, 5 bases. The CDR3 spans 16 residues. Trimming removed 0 bases at V and 4 bases at J, with 16 bases between. Germline lookup yields CDR1 PRHDT and CDR2 FYEKMQ (reference sequence). In DNA, the CDR3 is TGTGCCAGCAGCTTAGGGGCCATCTCGGCGGGTTACGAGCAGTACTTC. This codes for CASSLGAISAGYEQYF.

The V and J genes are TRBV9 and TRBJ1-2; 9 nucleotides agree with TRBD1. Trimming took 4 bases from V and 4 from J; bases not matched to a gene: 2. The CDR3 is made up of 13 amino acids. Germline CDR1 is SGDLS and CDR2 is YYNGEE. The DNA of the CDR3 is TGTGCCAGCAGCCGACAGGGGGGCTATGGCTACACCTTC. This sequence encodes CASSRQGGYGYTF.

This chain connects TRBV6-5 to TRBJ2-1, with a tentative D call TRBD2 (6 bases). Per germline, CDR1 MNHEY and CDR2 SVGAGI. V lost 8 bases, J lost 7 bases, and 18 bases lay in between. CDR3 length equals 14 residues. CDR3 sequence: CASWNRNGGNEQFF. In nucleotides, the CDR3 is TGTGCCAGCTGGAATCGAAACGGGGGAAATGAGCAGTTCTTC.

This rearrangement joins TRBV12-3 or TRBV12-4 to TRBJ1-6, with a tentative D call TRBD1 (6 bases). CDR3 length equals 13 residues. Between the trimmed V and J ends, which lost 2 bases and 10 bases, there was a span of 9 bases. The CDR3 loop reads CASSLQGRSPLHF. The CDR3 coding sequence is TGTGCCAGCAGTTTACAGGGGCGGTCACCCCTCCACTTT.

The J gene is TRBJ2-1, the V gene TRBV5-4; D remains unclear. Germline CDR1 reads SGHNT; CDR2 reads YYREEE (reference sequence). This CDR3 contains 13 residues. Trimming took 2 bases from V and 4 from J, leaving 7 bases between them. This CDR3 reads CASSFGEYNEQFF. Written as DNA, the CDR3 is TGTGCCAGCAGCTTTGGAGAATACAATGAGCAGTTCTTC.

The sample holds one count of this clone. This chain links TRBV11-2 with TRBJ2-7, with D perhaps TRBD2 (5 bases). This CDR3 is 16 amino acids long. V lost 0 bases and J 0 bases, leaving 12 bases between the germline ends. Germline CDR1 SGHAT, CDR2 FQNNGV. CDR3 in DNA: TGTGCCAGCAGCTTAGAGGAGGATAGAAGCTCCTACGAGCAGTACTTC. This sequence encodes CASSLEEDRSSYEQYF.

The chain uses TRBV5-4 and TRBJ2-5; 9 nucleotides align to TRBD2. Germline-derived CDR1 and CDR2 are SGHNT and YYREEE (reference sequence). The CDR3 spans 17 residues. Losses at the gene ends were 0 bases for V and 0 bases for J; bases not matched to a gene: 6. The CDR3 coding sequence is TGTGCCAGCAGCTTGGGTGGGAGCGGGGGGTACCAAGAGACCCAGTACTTC. Protein sequence: CASSLGGSGGYQETQYF.

V and J are TRBV28 and TRBJ1-6, with D possibly being TRBD1 (6 bases). The length of the CDR3 is 15 residues. V dropped 3 bases and J dropped 7 bases, with 13 bases sitting between them. CDR1 is MDHEN and CDR2 is SYDVKM in the germline V gene. The CDR3 is CASSFVQGQNSPLHF. In nucleotides, the CDR3 is TGTGCCAGCAGTTTTGTGCAGGGGCAAAATTCACCCCTCCACTTT. The full variable domain, its missing parts supplied by reference TRBV28 and TRBJ1-6, is DVKVTQSSRYLVKRTGEKVFLECVQDMDHENMFWYRQDPGLGLRLIYFSYDVKMKEKGDIPEGYSVSREKKERFSLILESASTNQTSMYLCASSFVQGQNSPLHFGNGTRLTVT.

The chain employs TRBV6-5 and TRBJ1-2; 9 bases fit TRBD1. In germline, CDR1 is MNHEY, CDR2 SVGAGI. J was trimmed by 8 bases and V by 4 bases; bases with no gene match: 5. The CDR3 loop spans 13 amino acids. The CDR3 nucleotides are TGTGCCAGCAGTTCCGGACAGGGGAGGGGCTACACCTTC. This encodes CASSSGQGRGYTF.

The chain combines TRBV5-1 with TRBJ2-5, with TRBD1 matching over 10 bases. This CDR3 is built from 16 residues. Germline assignment: CDR1 SGHRS and CDR2 YFSETQ. With V trimmed by 0 bases and J by 1 base, 3 bases remained unmatched. The CDR3 DNA sequence: TGCGCCAGCAGCTTGGGGACAGGGGGATTCCAAGAGACCCAGTACTTC. Amino acids: CASSLGTGGFQETQYF.